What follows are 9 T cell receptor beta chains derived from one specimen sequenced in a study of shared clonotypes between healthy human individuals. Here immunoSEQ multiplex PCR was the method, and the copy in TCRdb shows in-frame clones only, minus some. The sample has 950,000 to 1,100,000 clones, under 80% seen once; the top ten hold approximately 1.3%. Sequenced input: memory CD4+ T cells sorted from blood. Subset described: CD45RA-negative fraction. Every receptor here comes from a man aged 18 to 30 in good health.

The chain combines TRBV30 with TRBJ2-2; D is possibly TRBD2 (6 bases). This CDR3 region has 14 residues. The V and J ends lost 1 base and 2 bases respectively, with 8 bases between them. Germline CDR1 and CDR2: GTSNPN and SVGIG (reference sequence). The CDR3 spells CAWSALANTGELFF. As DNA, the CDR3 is TGTGCCTGGAGTGCACTAGCTAACACCGGGGAGCTGTTTTTT. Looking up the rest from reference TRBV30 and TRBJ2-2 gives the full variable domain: SQTIHQWPATLVQPVGSPLSLECTVEGTSNPNLYWYRQAAGRGLQLLFYSVGIGQISSEVPQNLSASRPQDRQFILSSKKLLLSDSGFYLCAWSALANTGELFFGEGSRLTVL.

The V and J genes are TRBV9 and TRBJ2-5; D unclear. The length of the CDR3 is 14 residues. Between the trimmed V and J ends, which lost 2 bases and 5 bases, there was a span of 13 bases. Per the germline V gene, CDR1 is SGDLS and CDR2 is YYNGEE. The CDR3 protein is CASSVTPLGETQYF. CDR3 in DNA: TGTGCCAGCAGCGTCACCCCCTTGGGGGAGACCCAGTACTTC.

The CDR3 bases are TGTGCCAGCAGCTTAGCTGGCGGGGTCTACGAGCAGTACTTC. Residues: CASSLAGGVYEQYF. V gene TRBV7-2 combines with J gene TRBJ2-7, with D maybe TRBD2 (6 bases). Germline V CDR1 and CDR2: SGHTA, FQGNSA. Trimming shortened V by 0 bases and J by 3 bases, and 9 bases separated the two germline ends. There are 14 residues in the CDR3.

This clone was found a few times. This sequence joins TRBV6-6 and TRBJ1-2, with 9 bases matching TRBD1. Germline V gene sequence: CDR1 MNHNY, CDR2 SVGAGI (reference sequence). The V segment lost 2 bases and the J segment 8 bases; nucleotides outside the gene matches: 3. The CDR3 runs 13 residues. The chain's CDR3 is CASSYGQGRGYTF. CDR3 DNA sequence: TGTGCCAGCAGTTACGGACAGGGGAGAGGCTACACCTTC.

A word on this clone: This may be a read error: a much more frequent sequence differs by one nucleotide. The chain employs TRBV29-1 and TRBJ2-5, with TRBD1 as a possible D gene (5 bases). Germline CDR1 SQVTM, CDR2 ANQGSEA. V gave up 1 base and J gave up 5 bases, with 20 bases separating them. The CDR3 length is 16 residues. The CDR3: CSVEAGAPAKGETQYF. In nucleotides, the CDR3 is TGCAGCGTTGAAGCTGGGGCCCCCGCTAAAGGGGAGACCCAGTACTTC.

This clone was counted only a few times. The CDR3, as DNA: TGTGCCAGCAGCGCCCAGGTCGGGGATTCTGAAGCTTTCTTT. Its protein is CASSAQVGDSEAFF. This chain links TRBV9 with TRBJ1-1; D not certain. The CDR3 runs to 14 residues. Germline V CDR1 and CDR2: SGDLS, YYNGEE. V was pared by 3 bases and J by 6 bases, with 15 bases between. Full variable domain (missing parts from reference TRBV9 and TRBJ1-1): DSGVTQTPKHLITATGQRVTLRCSPRSGDLSVYWYQQSLDQGLQFLIQYYNGEERAKGNILERFSAQQFPDLHSELNLSSLELGDSALYFCASSAQVGDSEAFFGQGTRLTVV.

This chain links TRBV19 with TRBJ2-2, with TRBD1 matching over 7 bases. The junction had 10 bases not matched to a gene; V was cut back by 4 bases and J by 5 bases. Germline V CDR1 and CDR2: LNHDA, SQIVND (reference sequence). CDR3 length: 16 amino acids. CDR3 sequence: CASSTKTGTVTGELFF. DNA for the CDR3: TGTGCCAGTAGTACAAAAACCGGGACAGTGACCGGGGAGCTGTTTTTT.

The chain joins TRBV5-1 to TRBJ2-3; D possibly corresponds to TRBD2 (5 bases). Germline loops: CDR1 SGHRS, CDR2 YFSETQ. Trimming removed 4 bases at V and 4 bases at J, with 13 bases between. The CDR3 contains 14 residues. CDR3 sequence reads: CASSHGVEADTQYF. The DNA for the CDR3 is TGCGCCAGCAGCCACGGGGTCGAGGCAGATACGCAGTATTTT.

The CDR3 spells CASMTDPAELATNEKLFF. For the CDR3, the DNA is TGTGCCAGCATGACGGATCCGGCGGAACTTGCAACTAATGAAAAACTGTTTTTT. The gene calls are TRBV2 and TRBJ1-4; D not certain. V was pared by 7 bases and J by 0 bases, with 21 bases between. In germline, CDR1 is SNHLY, CDR2 FYNNEI. The CDR3 consists of 18 residues.